This entry features one T cell receptor (beta chain) sequence. Its antigen is undetermined. The sample comes from a study of T cell responses to AZD1222 COVID-19 vaccine. Study summary: Doses given second, at about 4 or about 12 weeks, were pooled.

Data came from immunoSEQ multiplex PCR; TCRdb stores just in-frame clones and leaves some out. The repertoire holds over 150,000 clones, roughly nine tenths seen once, with 6.9% in the top ten. Per germline, CDR1 WSHSY and CDR2 SAAADI. Trimming took 6 bases from V and 8 from J; bases not matched to a gene: 14. The CDR3 consists of 16 residues. Whole-study findings and limits: When two AZD1222 doses had been given, Spike-specific TCR breadth and depth rose. Spike was spanned by vaccine-associated CD4 TCRs, which were dominant at 160-218 and 743-854. None of the repertoires were sampled until the peak T cell response had passed.

This material consisted of peripheral blood, taken on day 0 of AZD1222 vaccination. The chain uses TRBV10-2 and TRBJ2-1, with 9 bases aligning to TRBD1. This TCR was sampled from an adult in good health. The CDR3, as DNA: TGCGCCAGCAGCAAAGGGAACAGGGGGCTTTCGGATGAGCAGTTCTTC. Its protein is CASSKGNRGLSDEQFF.